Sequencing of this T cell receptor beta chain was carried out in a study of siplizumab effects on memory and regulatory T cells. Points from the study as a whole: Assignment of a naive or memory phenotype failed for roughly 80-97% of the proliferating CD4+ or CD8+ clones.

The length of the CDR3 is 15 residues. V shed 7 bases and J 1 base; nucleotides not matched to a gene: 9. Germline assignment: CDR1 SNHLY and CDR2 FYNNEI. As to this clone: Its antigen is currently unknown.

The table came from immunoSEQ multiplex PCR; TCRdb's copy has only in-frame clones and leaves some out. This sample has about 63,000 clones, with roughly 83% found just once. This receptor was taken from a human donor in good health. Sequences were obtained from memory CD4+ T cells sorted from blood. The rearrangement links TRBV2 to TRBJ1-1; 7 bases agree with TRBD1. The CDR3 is CASIFPGTANTEAFF. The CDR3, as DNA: TGTGCCAGCATTTTCCCAGGGACAGCGAACACTGAAGCTTTCTTT.